This TCR beta chain derives from a study of blood T cell repertoires in COVID-19. About the study: Sites in the United States, Italy and Spain provided acute and convalescent COVID-19 samples. PBMCs, B-cell-depleted T cells, or T cells provided the cDNA or gDNA that made up the material.

How the authors handled the data: Researchers report that nucleated cell counts were estimated from reference gene primer amplification. Libraries were prepared by immunoSEQ multiplex PCR; TCRdb keeps only in-frame clonotypes and omits some of them. D and trimming were read from the DNA, whereas the V and J calls and clone size are those reported in that table. The data contain tens of thousands of clones, over 70% of them singletons. The TCR originated in a woman aged 40 to 55 with acute or convalescent COVID-19. The source material was peripheral blood.

CDR3: CASSLTYRPAQETQYF. In nucleotides, the CDR3 is TGTGCCAGCAGCTTGACGTACAGGCCGGCCCAAGAGACCCAGTACTTC. This chain joins TRBV5-6 and TRBJ2-5, with a weak D call TRBD1 (5 bases). Trimming shortened V by 1 base and J by 1 base, and 14 bases separated the two germline ends. Germline V lookup: CDR1 SGHDT, CDR2 YYEEEE. This CDR3 has 16 residues.